This is a list of T cell receptor beta chains from one sample in a study of T cells after yellow fever vaccination. MiXCR, run by TCRdb on the 5' RACE reads, gives a single entry per CDR3 protein. The sample includes 170,000 or so distinct CDR3 sequences, over 7% of them seen just once. The sequences come from CD8+ T cells sorted from PBMCs, collected 45 days after the yellow fever booster vaccination. The receptors derive from a man aged 18 to 35 who received the YFV17D yellow fever vaccine. Both conserved end residues are part of each CDR3. A D gene is named only where the DNA matches it firmly. The size of a clone is reported for some rows only, either as once, few or many, or as a class for expanded clones.

-	few	TRBV7-2	TRBJ2-2	CASSLGGPLTGELFF	TGTGCCAGCAGCCTGGGGGGCCCCCTCACCGGGGAGCTGTTTTTT
-	-	TRBV11-3	TRBJ1-2	CASSRGAGSPLRYGYTF	TGTGCCAGCAGCCGAGGGGCAGGTTCCCCTTTGAGATATGGCTACACCTTC
TRBD2	many	TRBV10-3	TRBJ2-3	CAIRDGGAGADTQYF	TGTGCCATCAGGGACGGTGGAGCGGGAGCGGATACGCAGTATTTT
-	-	TRBV10-2	TRBJ1-6	CASSDFRSSYNSPLHF	TGCGCCAGCAGTGATTTCAGAAGCTCCTATAATTCACCCCTCCACTTT
TRBD1	few	TRBV7-9	TRBJ1-4	CASSGFGTGFRKLFF	TGTGCCAGCAGCGGCTTCGGGACAGGGTTTCGAAAACTGTTTTTT
-	-	TRBV6-5	TRBJ2-7	CASSYSEWYEQYF	TGTGCCAGCAGTTACTCGGAGTGGTACGAGCAGTACTTC
-	-	TRBV13	TRBJ1-2	CASSSLGSFVGDGYGYTF	TGTGCCAGCAGCTCCCTTGGGAGTTTTGTCGGGGACGGCTATGGCTACACCTTC
TRBD1	few	TRBV18	TRBJ1-6	CASSPTEDRGRFSPLHF	TGTGCCAGCTCACCAACGGAGGACAGGGGAAGATTTTCACCCCTCCACTTT
TRBD2	many	TRBV5-1	TRBJ2-7	CASSLSGGSSYEQYF	TGCGCCAGCAGCCTTAGCGGGGGATCCTCCTACGAGCAGTACTTC
TRBD1	-	TRBV6-2/TRBV6-3	TRBJ2-5	CASSYLRDRGQETQYF	TGTGCCAGCAGTTACCTCCGGGACAGGGGCCAAGAGACCCAGTACTTC
-	few	TRBV7-2	TRBJ1-4	CASSPRRGTNEKLFF	TGTGCCAGCAGCCCCAGGAGAGGGACGAATGAAAAACTGTTTTTT
-	-	TRBV3-1	TRBJ2-1	CASSPATYNEQFF	TGTGCCAGCAGCCCAGCGACCTACAATGAGCAGTTCTTC
TRBD1	-	TRBV4-1	TRBJ2-7	CASSQTDRGYEQYF	TGCGCCAGCAGCCAAACGGACAGGGGCTACGAGCAGTACTTC
TRBD2	-	TRBV5-1	TRBJ2-1	CASRTAPGLAGYNEQFF	TGCGCCAGCAGGACCGCTCCGGGACTAGCGGGGTACAATGAGCAGTTCTTC
TRBD1	few	TRBV7-9	TRBJ2-3	CASSLRTGWPDTQYF	TGTGCCAGCAGCTTAAGGACAGGGTGGCCAGATACGCAGTATTTT
-	-	TRBV11-2	TRBJ2-1	CASSLAWLGDEQFF	TGTGCCAGCAGCTTAGCCTGGCTTGGCGATGAGCAGTTCTTC
-	few	TRBV7-2	TRBJ1-5	CASSSGVNNQPQHF	TGTGCCAGCAGCAGCGGGGTAAACAATCAGCCCCAGCATTTT
-	-	TRBV3-1	TRBJ2-5	CASSPEEETQYF	TGTGCCAGCAGTCCAGAAGAAGAGACCCAGTACTTC
-	-	TRBV7-9	TRBJ1-4	CASSLDLGEKLFF	TGTGCCAGCAGCTTAGATCTGGGGGAAAAACTGTTTTTT
-	few	TRBV3-1	TRBJ2-7	CASSQWPYEQYF	TGTGCCAGCTCGCAATGGCCCTACGAGCAGTACTTC
-	-	TRBV28	TRBJ2-2	CASSFSRYWGDTGELFF	TGTGCCAGCAGTTTCTCCCGCTATTGGGGGGACACCGGGGAGCTGTTTTTT
-	-	TRBV30	TRBJ2-1	CAWSGSSDEQFF	TGTGCCTGGAGCGGATCCAGTGACGAGCAGTTCTTC
-	few	TRBV5-1	TRBJ1-2	CASSLRGSYGYTF	TGCGCCAGCAGCCTGAGGGGGTCCTATGGCTACACCTTC
-	-	TRBV7-2	TRBJ2-1	CASSLGFPGNEQFF	TGTGCCAGCAGCTTAGGGTTCCCCGGAAATGAGCAGTTCTTC
TRBD1	-	TRBV6-5	TRBJ2-1	CASSYFGSGQGIGSYNEQFF	TGTGCCAGCAGTTACTTTGGCTCGGGACAGGGAATAGGATCCTACAATGAGCAGTTCTTC
TRBD1	-	TRBV7-9	TRBJ1-5	CASGTDRISNQPQHF	TGTGCCAGCGGAACGGACAGGATTAGCAATCAGCCCCAGCATTTT
-	-	TRBV11-2	TRBJ1-2	CASSQPGRGGYGYTF	TGTGCCAGCAGCCAACCCGGCCGGGGGGGCTATGGCTACACCTTC
-	-	TRBV19	TRBJ2-6	CASSMVTGANVLTF	TGTGCCAGTAGTATGGTAACCGGGGCCAACGTCCTGACTTTC
TRBD2	-	TRBV7-9	TRBJ2-2	CASSLVGGAAGELFF	TGTGCCAGCAGCTTAGTCGGGGGGGCCGCCGGGGAGCTGTTTTTT
TRBD1	-	TRBV6-1	TRBJ2-1	CASSEIPGQGNNEQFF	TGTGCCAGCAGTGAGATCCCGGGACAGGGGAACAATGAGCAGTTCTTC
TRBD1	-	TRBV4-1	TRBJ1-2	CASSQDRTGPYYGYTF	TGCGCCAGCAGCCAGGACCGGACAGGGCCATACTATGGCTACACCTTC
TRBD1	-	TRBV20-1	TRBJ2-2	CSASTWGTGKAGELFF	TGCAGTGCGAGCACCTGGGGGACAGGGAAGGCCGGGGAGCTGTTTTTT
-	-	TRBV7-9	TRBJ1-1	CASSLAGGRNTEAFF	TGTGCCAGCAGCTTAGCAGGCGGGCGGAACACTGAAGCTTTCTTT
-	-	TRBV10-1	TRBJ1-2	CASSERQNYGYTF	TGCGCCAGCAGTGAGCGACAGAACTATGGCTACACCTTC
-	few	TRBV28	TRBJ2-1	CASSRQATLVNEQFF	TGTGCCAGCAGTCGACAGGCCACCCTGGTCAATGAGCAGTTCTTC
TRBD2	many	TRBV28	TRBJ2-3	CASSLSETSGTDTQYF	TGTGCCAGCAGTTTATCAGAGACTAGCGGCACAGATACGCAGTATTTT
TRBD1	few	TRBV20-1	TRBJ2-2	CSALDRGSGELFF	TGCAGTGCCTTGGACAGGGGGTCCGGGGAGCTGTTTTTT
-	-	TRBV7-9	TRBJ2-5	CASRWETETQYF	TGTGCCAGCAGATGGGAAACCGAGACCCAGTACTTC
-	few	TRBV6-2/TRBV6-3	TRBJ2-1	CASSYGFSAEQFF	TGTGCCAGCAGTTACGGTTTTTCGGCAGAGCAGTTCTTC
TRBD1	-	TRBV7-3	TRBJ2-1	CASRPGTGVNEQFF	TGTGCCAGCAGGCCGGGGACAGGGGTAAATGAGCAGTTCTTC
-	few	TRBV6-6	TRBJ2-5	CASSPPGPTGETQYF	TGTGCCAGCAGTCCGCCGGGGCCGACGGGGGAGACCCAGTACTTC
TRBD2	-	TRBV4-1	TRBJ2-3	CASSQRGAGTTDTQYF	TGCGCCAGCAGCCAGCGGGGGGCAGGAACCACAGATACGCAGTATTTT
-	many	TRBV6-5	TRBJ2-2	CVSARWTGELFF	TGTGTCAGCGCCAGGTGGACCGGGGAGCTGTTTTTT